The T cell receptor (beta chain) described here comes from a study of blood T cell repertoires in COVID-19. Study-wide background: Whether acute or convalescent, the COVID-19 samples came from the United States, Italy and Spain. Nucleic acid was either cDNA or gDNA, and it came from T cells, B-cell-depleted T cells, or PBMCs.

J gave up 4 bases and V 6 bases, and 8 bases lay outside the gene matches. This CDR3 contains 14 residues. Germline V gives CDR1 MDHEN, CDR2 SYDVKM. This clone was detected a few times. In the authors' methods: Amplification with reference gene primers provided the estimates of nucleated cell counts. Assay used: immunoSEQ multiplex PCR; TCRdb lists only in-frame clones, some missing. That table supplies the V and J calls and clone size; D and trimming were determined from the DNA. Of 150,000 or so clones listed, 80% to 90% are singletons. The sample comprised peripheral blood. The clonotype was recovered from a man in his fifties or sixties with active or convalescent COVID-19. The chain recombines TRBV28 with TRBJ1-2; 7 nucleotides agree with TRBD1. The CDR3 region has the DNA TGTGCCAGCAGCCTACAGGGGTGGACCTATGGCTACACCTTC. This codes for CASSLQGWTYGYTF.